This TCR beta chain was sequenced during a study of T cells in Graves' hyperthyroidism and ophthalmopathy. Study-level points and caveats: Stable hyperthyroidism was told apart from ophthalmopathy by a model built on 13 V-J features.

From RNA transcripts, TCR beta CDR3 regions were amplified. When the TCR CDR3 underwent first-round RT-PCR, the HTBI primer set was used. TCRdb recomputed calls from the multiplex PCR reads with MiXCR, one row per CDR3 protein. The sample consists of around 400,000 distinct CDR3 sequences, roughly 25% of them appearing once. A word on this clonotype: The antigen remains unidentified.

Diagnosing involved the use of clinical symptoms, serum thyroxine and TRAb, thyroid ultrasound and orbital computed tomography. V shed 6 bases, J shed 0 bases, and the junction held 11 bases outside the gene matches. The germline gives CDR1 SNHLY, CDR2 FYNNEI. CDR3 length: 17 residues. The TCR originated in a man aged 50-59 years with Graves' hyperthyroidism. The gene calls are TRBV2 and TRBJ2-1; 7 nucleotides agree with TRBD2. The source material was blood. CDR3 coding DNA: TGTGCCAGCAGGTCGCCCCCGGGGGGAGGCTCCTACAATGAGCAGTTCTTC. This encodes CASRSPPGGGSYNEQFF. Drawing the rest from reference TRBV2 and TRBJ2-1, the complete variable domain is EPEVTQTPSHQVTQMGQEVILRCVPISNHLYFYWYRQILGQKVEFLVSFYNNEISEKSEIFDDQFSVERPDGSNFTLKIRSTKLEDSAMYFCASRSPPGGGSYNEQFFGPGTRLTVL.